This is a list of T cell receptor beta chains from one sample in a study of blood T cells in healthy people across ages. A single record per CDR3 protein comes from TCRdb applying MiXCR to the 5' RACE reads. The repertoire consists of over 700,000 distinct CDR3 sequences, with just under 25% occurring once and the leading ten covering roughly 9%. This sample also belongs to another study, concerning T cells of mothers and their children.

The sample consisted of blood. These receptor sequences come from a boy aged 10-17 years in good health. Each CDR3 is given with its conserved first and last residue. The D gene is left open where the match is weak. Clone size, where shown, is once, few, many, or a class for clones that have expanded.

clone size	V gene	J gene	D gene	CDR3 DNA	CDR3 protein
.	TRBV24-1	TRBJ2-1	.	TGTGCCACCAGTGACACTTATATGAGCTCCTACAATGAGCAGTTCTTC	CATSDTYMSSYNEQFF
few	TRBV6-5	TRBJ1-1	.	TGTGCCAGCAGTTACTCTGCAGGGACGAACACTGAAGCTTTCTTT	CASSYSAGTNTEAFF
few	TRBV7-8	TRBJ1-5	.	TGTGCCAGCAGCTTACTCAGTTTCCAAGGAGACGATCAGCCCCGGCATTTT	CASSLLSFQGDDQPRHF
.	TRBV6-1	TRBJ2-1	TRBD1	TGTGGCAGCAGCCGGGACAGGGAGGTCGCGGGGCAGTTCTTC	CGSSRDREVAGQFF
few	TRBV28	TRBJ2-5	TRBD1	TGTGCCAGCAGTTTTCAGGGGGCCACGCAAGAGACCCAGTACTTC	CASSFQGATQETQYF
few	TRBV5-1	TRBJ2-1	TRBD2	TGCGCCAGCAGCTTCGGACTAGACAATGAGCAGTTCTTC	CASSFGLDNEQFF
.	TRBV29-1	TRBJ2-2	.	TGCAGCGTTGTTCGATCCGGGGAGCTGTTTTTT	CSVVRSGELFF
few	TRBV28	TRBJ2-1	TRBD2	TGTGCCAGCAGTAACCTCGGGACTAGCGGGAGGGCCAGCTACAATGAGCAGTTCTTC	CASSNLGTSGRASYNEQFF
few	TRBV5-6	TRBJ2-3	.	TGTGCCAGCAGCTTGGTTCGGCGCACAGATACGCAGTATTTT	CASSLVRRTDTQYF
.	TRBV15	TRBJ2-7	.	TGTGCCACCAGCAGACCGAGCTCCTACGAGCAGTACTTC	CATSRPSSYEQYF
few	TRBV9	TRBJ2-1	.	TGTGCCAGCAGCACCGACGCAGACAATGAGCAGTTCTTC	CASSTDADNEQFF
few	TRBV29-1	TRBJ2-1	.	TGCAGCGTACCTATAAATGAGCAGTTCTTC	CSVPINEQFF
.	TRBV12-3/TRBV12-4	TRBJ2-7	TRBD1	TGTGCCAGCAGCCGAGGGGGGGACAGGGGCTACGAGCAGTACTTC	CASSRGGDRGYEQYF
.	TRBV14	TRBJ1-1	.	TGTGCCAGCAGGCAGGACCACACTGAAGCTTTCTTT	CASRQDHTEAFF
once	TRBV27	TRBJ2-1	TRBD1	TGTGCCAGCAGCACGCTAAGGGCCGGGACAGCCTCCTACAATGAGCAGTTCTTC	CASSTLRAGTASYNEQFF
.	TRBV7-2	TRBJ2-7	TRBD2	TGTGCCAGCAGCAACATCCCCCCTAGCGGGAGAGTTTACGAGCAGTACTTC	CASSNIPPSGRVYEQYF
.	TRBV20-1	TRBJ2-1	.	TGCAGTGCGTCACGGGACCAACTAACGGGTGGGCAGTTCTTC	CSASRDQLTGGQFF
few	TRBV12-3/TRBV12-4	TRBJ2-2	.	TGTGCCAGCAATTTGGACCCGAACACCGGGGAGCTGTTTTTT	CASNLDPNTGELFF
once	TRBV7-3	TRBJ2-2	.	TGTGCCAGCAGCTGGTCATATAGCACCGGGGAGCTGTTTTTT	CASSWSYSTGELFF
few	TRBV28	TRBJ1-2	.	TGTGCCAGCAGTTGGCTTGGACAGTCCTATGGCTACACCTTC	CASSWLGQSYGYTF
few	TRBV5-1	TRBJ1-2	TRBD1	TGCGCCAGCAGCTTGGGAGGGGACAGGGGGCCTCTCCACTATGGCTACACCTTC	CASSLGGDRGPLHYGYTF
.	TRBV18	TRBJ2-2	.	TGTGCCAGCTCACCACCGCGGGGCGCCGGGGAGCTGTTTTTT	CASSPPRGAGELFF
.	TRBV4-3	TRBJ1-2	.	TGCGCCAGCAGCCAAGATCAGGAAACAGAGTTCCGCTATGGCTACACCTTC	CASSQDQETEFRYGYTF
few	TRBV11-2	TRBJ2-5	.	TGTGCCAGCAGCTTAGCGCCATCAGAGACCCAGTACTTC	CASSLAPSETQYF
few	TRBV4-3	TRBJ1-6	.	TGCGCCAGCAGCCGGGGGGCAGGGCGAAATTCACCCCTCCACTTT	CASSRGAGRNSPLHF
few	TRBV7-9	TRBJ1-4	TRBD1	TGTGCCAGCAGCTCAACAAACCCGGGACAGGATGAAAAACTGTTTTTT	CASSSTNPGQDEKLFF
.	TRBV20-1	TRBJ1-1	.	TGCAGTGCTAGAGACCAGACAGGCTGGATAAAAGCTTTCTTT	CSARDQTGWIKAFF
.	TRBV29-1	TRBJ1-3	.	TGCAGCGTTGGGACAGTTTCTGGAAACACCATATATTTT	CSVGTVSGNTIYF
.	TRBV28	TRBJ2-3	TRBD2	TGTGCCAGCAGTTTACCGGGACTAGCTCTTACAGATACGCAGTATTTT	CASSLPGLALTDTQYF
.	TRBV7-9	TRBJ2-7	.	TGTGCCAGCAGCCCCTTCGCTGGGGAGCAGTACTTC	CASSPFAGEQYF
few	TRBV20-1	TRBJ2-1	TRBD2	TGCAGTGCTAGAGATCGGGGGCTAGCGGGAGCCCCCTACAATGAGCAGTTCTTC	CSARDRGLAGAPYNEQFF
.	TRBV6-5	TRBJ1-2	TRBD1	TGTGCCAGCAGTCCGGGGACAGTGGCGGGCTATGGCTACACCTTC	CASSPGTVAGYGYTF
few	TRBV29-1	TRBJ1-2	.	TGCAGCGTTGAAAGGGCAGGAGATGGCTACACCTTC	CSVERAGDGYTF
.	TRBV4-1	TRBJ2-7	.	TGCGCCAGCAAGGACGGAGGATCCTACGAGCAGTACTTC	CASKDGGSYEQYF
.	TRBV10-3	TRBJ2-7	.	TGTGCCACCGGACACCAACTGACCTACGAGCAGTACTTC	CATGHQLTYEQYF
.	TRBV29-1	TRBJ2-7	TRBD2	TGCAGCGTTGACGGACTAGGAGGGTCCTCCTACGAGCAGTACTTC	CSVDGLGGSSYEQYF
few	TRBV9	TRBJ2-7	.	TGTGCCAGCAGCGCTACCGGGACAAGCGAGCAGTACTTC	CASSATGTSEQYF
.	TRBV7-9	TRBJ2-1	.	TGTGCCGCCGAGGTCTTTAATGAGCAGTTCTTC	CAAEVFNEQFF
few	TRBV7-8	TRBJ1-1	.	TGTGCCAGCAGCTTCTTGGGCTTGAACACTGAAGCTTTCTTT	CASSFLGLNTEAFF
.	TRBV29-1	TRBJ2-7	.	TGCAGCGTCGCGGCCCGGTCTTTCGACGAGCAGTACTTC	CSVAARSFDEQYF
.	TRBV11-2	TRBJ2-7	.	TGTGCCAGCAGATTAACCGGACCTGCCTCCTACGAGCAGTACTTC	CASRLTGPASYEQYF
.	TRBV28	TRBJ2-1	.	TGTGCCAGCGGACCCCCAACTAGTGGCCATGAGCAGTTCTTC	CASGPPTSGHEQFF
.	TRBV15	TRBJ2-5	.	TGTGCCACCAGCAGAGTCCTCCGAGAGACCCAGTACTTC	CATSRVLRETQYF
.	TRBV14	TRBJ2-7	TRBD2	TGTGCCAGCAGCCAGGACGGGAGGGTCGACGAGCAGTACTTC	CASSQDGRVDEQYF
.	TRBV20-1	TRBJ2-7	.	TGCAGTGCTAGCTGGGGACGGTCCTACGAGCAGTACTTC	CSASWGRSYEQYF
few	TRBV4-1	TRBJ2-7	TRBD1	TGCGCCAGCAGCCAAGTCCGGGACAGACCCTACGAGCAGTACTTC	CASSQVRDRPYEQYF
.	TRBV24-1	TRBJ2-1	.	TGTGCCACGGGACGCAGGGTCGACAATGAGCAGTTCTTC	CATGRRVDNEQFF
.	TRBV28	TRBJ2-5	TRBD2	TGTGCCAGCAGTTTATTCGTGTGGGGGCAGGGACTAGCGGGAGACGGGGAGACCCAGTACTTC	CASSLFVWGQGLAGDGETQYF
.	TRBV29-1	TRBJ1-2	.	TGCAGCGTTGGGGTGACGGCGGAGGGCTACACCTTC	CSVGVTAEGYTF
.	TRBV7-6	TRBJ2-3	TRBD2	TGTGCCAGCAGCACAGCGGGGACTAGAGGCACAGATACGCAGTATTTT	CASSTAGTRGTDTQYF
few	TRBV18	TRBJ2-1	TRBD1	TGTGCCAGCTCGACAGGGGACTACAATGAGCAGTTCTTC	CASSTGDYNEQFF
.	TRBV7-2	TRBJ1-2	.	TGTGCCAGCAGCTTAGCAGGAGAAGTTCTTGGCTACACCTTC	CASSLAGEVLGYTF